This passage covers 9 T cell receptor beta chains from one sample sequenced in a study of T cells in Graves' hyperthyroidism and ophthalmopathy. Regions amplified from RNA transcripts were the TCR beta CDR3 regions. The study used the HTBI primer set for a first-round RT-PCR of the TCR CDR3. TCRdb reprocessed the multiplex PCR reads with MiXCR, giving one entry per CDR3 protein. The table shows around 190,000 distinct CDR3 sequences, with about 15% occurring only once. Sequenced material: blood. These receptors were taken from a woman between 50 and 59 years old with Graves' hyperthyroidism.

CDR3: CSASRKGSRYEQYF. CDR3 bases: TGCAGTGCTAGCCGCAAGGGGTCTCGATACGAGCAGTACTTC. The rearrangement uses TRBV20-1 and TRBJ2-7, with D perhaps matching TRBD1 (5 bases). The germline gives CDR1 DFQATT, CDR2 SNEGSKA (reference sequence). This CDR3 region has 14 residues. The ends were cut back, 3 bases at V and 4 bases at J, with 16 bases in the middle.

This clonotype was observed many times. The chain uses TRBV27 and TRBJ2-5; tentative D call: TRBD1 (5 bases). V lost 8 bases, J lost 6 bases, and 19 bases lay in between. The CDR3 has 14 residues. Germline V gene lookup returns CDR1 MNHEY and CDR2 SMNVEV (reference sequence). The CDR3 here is CASGIDRSSKTQYF. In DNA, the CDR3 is TGTGCCAGCGGTATAGACAGATCCTCGAAGACCCAGTACTTC.

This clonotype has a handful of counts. The CDR3 region is CASSREKRYGYTF. The CDR3 bases are TGTGCCAGCAGCCGCGAAAAGCGCTATGGCTACACCTTC. The V and J genes are TRBV7-2 and TRBJ1-2; D call uncertain. This CDR3 comprises 13 residues. With 5 bases removed from V and 4 bases from J, the gap between germline ends came to 11 bases. Germline CDR1 is SGHTA and CDR2 is FQGNSA.

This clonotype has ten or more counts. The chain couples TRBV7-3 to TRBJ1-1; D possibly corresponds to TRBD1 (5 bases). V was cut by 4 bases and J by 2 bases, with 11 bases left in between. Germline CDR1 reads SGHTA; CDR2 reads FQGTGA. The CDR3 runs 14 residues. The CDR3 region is CASSSGTVNTEAFF. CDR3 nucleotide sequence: TGTGCCAGCAGCTCTGGGACGGTTAACACTGAAGCTTTCTTT.

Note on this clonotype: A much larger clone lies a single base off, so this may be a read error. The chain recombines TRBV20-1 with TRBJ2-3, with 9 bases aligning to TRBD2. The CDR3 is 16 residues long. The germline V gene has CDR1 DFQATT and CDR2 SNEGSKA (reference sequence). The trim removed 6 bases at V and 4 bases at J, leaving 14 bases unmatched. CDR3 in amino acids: CSADRGQAGGADTQYF. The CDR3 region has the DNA TGCAGTGCCGATCGGGGGCAAGCGGGGGGCGCAGATACGCAGTATTTT.

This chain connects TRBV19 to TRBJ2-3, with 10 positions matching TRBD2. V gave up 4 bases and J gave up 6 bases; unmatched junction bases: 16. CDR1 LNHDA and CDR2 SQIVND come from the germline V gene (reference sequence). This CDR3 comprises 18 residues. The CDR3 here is CASSSANSGRFLRDTQYF. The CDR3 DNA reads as TGTGCCAGTAGTAGTGCTAATAGCGGGAGGTTCCTTAGGGATACGCAGTATTTT.

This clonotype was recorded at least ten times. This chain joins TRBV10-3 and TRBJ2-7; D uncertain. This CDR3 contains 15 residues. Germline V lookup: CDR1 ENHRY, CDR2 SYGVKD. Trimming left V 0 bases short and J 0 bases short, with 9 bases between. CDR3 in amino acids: CAISESINLSYEQYF. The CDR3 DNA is TGTGCCATCAGTGAGTCGATAAATCTCTCCTACGAGCAGTACTTC.

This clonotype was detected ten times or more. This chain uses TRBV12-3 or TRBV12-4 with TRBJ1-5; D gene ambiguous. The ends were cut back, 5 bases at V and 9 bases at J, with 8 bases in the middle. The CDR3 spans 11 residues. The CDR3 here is CASSMGGPQHF. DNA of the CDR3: TGTGCCAGCAGTATGGGCGGGCCCCAGCATTTT.

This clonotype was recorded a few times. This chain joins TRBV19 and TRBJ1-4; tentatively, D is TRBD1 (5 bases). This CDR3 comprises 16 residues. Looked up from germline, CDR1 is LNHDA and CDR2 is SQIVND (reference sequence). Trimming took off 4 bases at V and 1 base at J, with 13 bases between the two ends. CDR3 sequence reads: CASSTRGVGTNEKLFF. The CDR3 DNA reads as TGTGCCAGTAGTACCCGAGGGGTGGGAACTAATGAAAAACTGTTTTTT.